Each of the 22 T cell receptor beta chains below was sequenced from the same sample in a study of blood T cell repertoires in COVID-19 (dated by TCRdb to 2020 to 2022). The method behind the library was the immunoSEQ multiplex PCR assay. TCRdb limited this immuneACCESS table to in-frame rearrangements with V and J called. A share of clones is missing; checked studies link under half to unresolved V genes, and the rest is unexplained. The sample table lists about 240,000 clones, around 79% of them with a count of one. The leading ten clones occupy 3% to 3.5% of the sample. Sequences were obtained from peripheral blood. The receptors stem from a woman older than 75 with acute or convalescent COVID-19.

The gene calls are TRBV7-2 and TRBJ1-2; D is possibly TRBD1 (6 bases). V lost 2 bases to trimming and J lost 2 bases, with 12 bases between them. This CDR3 comprises 15 residues. The germline CDR1 and CDR2 sequences are SGHTA and FQGNSA. CDR3: CASSLSSGANYGYTF. CDR3 sequence (DNA): TGTGCCAGCAGCTTAAGTTCAGGGGCCAACTATGGCTACACCTTC. Full variable domain (missing parts from reference TRBV7-2 and TRBJ1-2): GAGVSQSPSNKVTEKGKDVELRCDPISGHTALYWYRQSLGQGLEFLIYFQGNSAPDKSGLPSDRFSAERTGGSVSTLTIQRTQQEDSAVYLCASSLSSGANYGYTFGSGTRLTVV.

The CDR3 bases are TGTGCCATCAGTGACGGGGGGGACTATGGCTACACCTTC. Translated: CAISDGGDYGYTF. The V and J genes are TRBV10-3 and TRBJ1-2; tentative D call: TRBD1 (5 bases). CDR1 and CDR2 (germline): ENHRY, SYGVKD. V lost 3 bases and J 3 bases, leaving 8 bases between the germline ends. This CDR3 has 13 residues.

This clone has a count of ten or more. This rearrangement joins TRBV6-4 to TRBJ1-6, with D possibly matching TRBD1 (6 bases). The CDR3 has 15 amino acids. The germline V and J ends were trimmed by 6 bases and 5 bases, with 14 bases remaining between them. CDR1 and CDR2 (germline): MRHNA, SNTAGT. In DNA, the CDR3 is TGTGCCAGCAGGAACAGGGTAGGCGATAATTCACCCCTCCACTTT. This codes for CASRNRVGDNSPLHF.

This clone was seen only a few times. The rearrangement joins TRBV2 to TRBJ2-3; 7 bases agree with TRBD1. Trimming at V came to 3 bases and at J to 5 bases, leaving 8 bases not matched to a gene. The CDR3 covers 15 residues. Germline CDR1 reads SNHLY; CDR2 reads FYNNEI. The DNA of the CDR3 is TGTGCCAGCAGTGACGACAGGGTGGTTTTAGATACGCAGTATTTT. Translation gives CASSDDRVVLDTQYF.

The V gene is TRBV15, the J gene TRBJ2-5; TRBD1 agrees at 9 bases. The germline V gene has CDR1 LNHNV and CDR2 YYDKDF (reference sequence). V lost 7 bases, J lost 4 bases, and 7 bases stayed unmatched. This CDR3 is 14 amino acids long. The CDR3: CATNPRQGGETQYF. The CDR3 bases are TGTGCCACCAACCCAAGACAGGGGGGAGAGACCCAGTACTTC.

The V gene is TRBV7-4, the J gene TRBJ1-6; 8 bases match TRBD1. The CDR3 is made up of 21 amino acids. Germline V CDR1 and CDR2: SGHVT, SQSDAQ. J gave up 4 bases and V 6 bases, and 23 bases lay outside the gene matches. Written as DNA, the CDR3 is TGTGCCAGCAGGCAAATAAGACAGGGGCCCTTCCCTGTGGGATATAATTCACCCCTCCACTTT. Translating gives CASRQIRQGPFPVGYNSPLHF. Complete variable domain (other parts from reference TRBV7-4 and TRBJ1-6): GAGVSQSPRYKVAKRGRDVALRCDSISGHVTLYWYRQTLGQGSEVLTYSQSDAQRDKSGRPSGRFSAERPERSVSTLKIQRTEQGDSAVYLCASRQIRQGPFPVGYNSPLHFGNGTRLTVT.

The rearrangement uses TRBV2 and TRBJ1-2, with a possible D match to TRBD1 (5 bases). Trimming stripped 8 bases from V and 5 bases from J, with 18 bases between. The CDR3 has 14 residues. Germline assignment: CDR1 SNHLY and CDR2 FYNNEI. Written as DNA, the CDR3 is TGTGCCAGCGCCCCTGGGGCCATGACTTATGGCTACACCTTC. This sequence encodes CASAPGAMTYGYTF.

With regard to this clone: Other DNA sequences in the same sample also yield this CDR3. The chain combines TRBV30 with TRBJ2-1; maybe TRBD2 (7 bases). The V end was cut by 4 bases, the J end by 0 bases, with 10 bases between. From germline, CDR1 is GTSNPN and CDR2 SVGIG (reference sequence). This CDR3 is 14 amino acids long. CDR3 sequence reads: CAWNRDYSYNEQFF. The CDR3 coding sequence is TGTGCCTGGAACAGGGACTACTCCTACAATGAGCAGTTCTTC.

This clone was seen a handful of times. The chain uses TRBV4-3 and TRBJ2-4; the D gene is possibly TRBD2 (6 bases). The CDR3 is made up of 15 amino acids. Between the trimmed V and J ends, which lost 3 bases and 1 base, there was a span of 10 bases. CDR1 LGHNA and CDR2 YSLEER come from the germline V gene. The DNA of the CDR3 is TGCGCCAGCAGCCAGGGACGGGGGGCCAAAAACATTCAGTACTTC. Translation gives CASSQGRGAKNIQYF.

This clone was seen only once. The chain carries TRBV5-5 and TRBJ1-1; 7 nucleotides line up with TRBD1. CDR1 is SGHKS, CDR2 YYEKEE, per germline (reference sequence). The V segment lost 2 bases and the J segment 4 bases; nucleotides outside the gene matches: 11. This CDR3 contains 16 residues. CDR3 nucleotide sequence: TGTGCCAGCAGCTTATTGGGAATACAGGGGACCACTGAAGCTTTCTTT. It codes for CASSLLGIQGTTEAFF. The complete variable domain, with remaining parts taken from reference TRBV5-5 and TRBJ1-1, reads DAGVTQSPTHLIKTRGQQVTLRCSPISGHKSVSWYQQVLGQGPQFIFQYYEKEERGRGNFPDRFSARQFPNYSSELNVNALLLGDSALYLCASSLLGIQGTTEAFFGQGTRLTVV.

V gene TRBV29-1 combines with J gene TRBJ2-4; 7 nucleotides align to TRBD1. Germline V gene sequence: CDR1 SQVTM, CDR2 ANQGSEA. Trimming removed 4 bases from V and 9 bases from J; junction bases left unmatched: 6. This CDR3 has 12 amino acids. The chain's CDR3 is CSVGDRVGIQYF. The CDR3 nucleotides are TGCAGCGTTGGAGACAGGGTGGGCATTCAGTACTTC.

The gene calls are TRBV19 and TRBJ1-5; D is undetermined. This CDR3 is built from 17 residues. V gave up 6 bases and J gave up 0 bases, with 18 bases separating them. Looked up from germline, CDR1 is LNHDA and CDR2 is SQIVND (reference sequence). The CDR3 bases are TGTGCCAGTAGGAAAACTGCAATAAGCAATAGCAATCAGCCCCAGCATTTT. Its translation: CASRKTAISNSNQPQHF.

The gene calls are TRBV11-2 and TRBJ1-2; unclear D gene. Per germline, CDR1 SGHAT and CDR2 FQNNGV. The CDR3 is 13 amino acids. V was shortened by 5 bases and J by 6 bases, with 13 bases between the two germline ends. The CDR3 sequence is CASSPAGWNGYTF. As DNA, the CDR3 is TGTGCCAGCAGCCCCGCGGGGTGGAATGGCTACACCTTC.

This clone has only a few counts. The chain couples TRBV4-1 to TRBJ2-3; 7 bases match TRBD2. The CDR3 is 19 amino acids. V shed 0 bases, J shed 3 bases, and the junction held 15 bases outside the gene matches. In germline, CDR1 is MGHRA, CDR2 YSYEKL. The CDR3 DNA is TGCGCCAGCAGCCAAGATTATCCCCAAGCGGGGATTTGGACAGATACGCAGTATTTT. It encodes CASSQDYPQAGIWTDTQYF.

J is TRBJ2-7 and V is TRBV27; no firm D call. Trimming cost V 6 bases and J 11 bases, with 20 bases left between them. Germline V gene lookup returns CDR1 MNHEY and CDR2 SMNVEV (reference sequence). This CDR3 region has 13 residues. The CDR3 reads CASRPWSFPSEYF. The CDR3 nucleotides are TGTGCCAGCAGACCATGGTCATTCCCGTCGGAGTACTTC.

The rearrangement uses TRBV2 and TRBJ1-2; TRBD1 agrees at 10 bases. Germline loops: CDR1 SNHLY, CDR2 FYNNEI. The CDR3 is 14 residues long. V gave up 8 bases and J gave up 4 bases; unmatched junction bases: 7. The CDR3 region has the DNA TGTGCCAGCCGTAGGACAGGGGGAGGCTATGGCTACACCTTC. Translating gives CASRRTGGGYGYTF.

This clone was seen a handful of times. The chain links TRBV3-1 (or the pseudogene TRBV3-2) to TRBJ1-2; a possible D gene is TRBD1 (5 bases). Trimming removed 1 base at V and 3 bases at J, with 9 bases between. CDR1 and CDR2 (germline): LGHDT, YNNKEL (reference sequence). The CDR3 spans 14 residues. This CDR3 reads CASSQGGGDYGYTF. CDR3 coding DNA: TGTGCCAGCAGCCAAGGTGGGGGGGACTATGGCTACACCTTC.

Only a few counts were recorded for this clone. The rearrangement links TRBV7-2 to TRBJ2-2; D might be TRBD1 (6 bases). V lost 2 bases and J 6 bases, leaving 13 bases between the germline ends. The germline gives CDR1 SGHTA, CDR2 FQGNSA. This CDR3 is 15 amino acids long. CDR3 sequence: CASSLYTQGSGELFF. Here the CDR3 DNA reads TGTGCCAGCAGCTTATATACTCAGGGGTCCGGGGAGCTGTTTTTT.

This chain uses TRBV18 with TRBJ1-2, with 12 bases matching TRBD1. The trim removed 2 bases at V and 3 bases at J, leaving 7 bases unmatched. The germline CDR1 and CDR2 sequences are KGHSH and LQKENI. The CDR3 contains 17 residues. CDR3: CASSPIVGQGAHYGYTF. Written as DNA, the CDR3 is TGTGCCAGCTCACCAATAGTGGGACAGGGGGCTCACTATGGCTACACCTTC.

This sequence joins TRBV6-4 and TRBJ1-1, with unresolved D. Germline V lookup: CDR1 MRHNA, CDR2 SNTAGT. V shed 6 bases and J shed 2 bases, with 10 bases lying between them. This CDR3 is 13 amino acids long. The CDR3 nucleotides are TGTGCCAGCAGCCTAAACTTCAACACTGAAGCTTTCTTT. This sequence encodes CASSLNFNTEAFF.

Many counts were recorded for this clone. The rearrangement uses TRBV30 and TRBJ2-1; TRBD2 agrees at 11 bases. V lost 5 bases, J lost 5 bases, and 5 bases stayed unmatched. Germline CDR1 and CDR2: GTSNPN and SVGIG (reference sequence). The CDR3 extends over 14 amino acids. This CDR3 reads CAWVAGLADNEQFF. DNA for the CDR3: TGTGCCTGGGTCGCGGGACTAGCGGACAATGAGCAGTTCTTC.

J is TRBJ1-6 and V is TRBV5-1; 7 bases fit TRBD1. The germline V gene encodes CDR1 SGHRS and CDR2 YFSETQ. This CDR3 has 16 amino acids. J gave up 7 bases and V 0 bases, and 7 bases lay outside the gene matches. Here the CDR3 reads CASSLGDSRGNSPLHF. CDR3 bases: TGCGCCAGCAGCTTGGGGGACAGTCGGGGGAATTCACCCCTCCACTTT.